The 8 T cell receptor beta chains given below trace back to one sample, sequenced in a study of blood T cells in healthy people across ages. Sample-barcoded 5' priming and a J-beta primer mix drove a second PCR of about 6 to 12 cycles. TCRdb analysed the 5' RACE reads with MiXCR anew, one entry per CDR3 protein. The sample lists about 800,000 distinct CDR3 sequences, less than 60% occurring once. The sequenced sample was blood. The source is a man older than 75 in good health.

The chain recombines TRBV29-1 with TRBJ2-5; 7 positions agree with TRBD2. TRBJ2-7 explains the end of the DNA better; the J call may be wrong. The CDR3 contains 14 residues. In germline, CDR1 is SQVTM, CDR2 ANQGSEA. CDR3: CSVDDLGGRNEQYF. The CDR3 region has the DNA TGCAGCGTTGACGACCTGGGGGGGAGGAACGAGCAGTACTTC.

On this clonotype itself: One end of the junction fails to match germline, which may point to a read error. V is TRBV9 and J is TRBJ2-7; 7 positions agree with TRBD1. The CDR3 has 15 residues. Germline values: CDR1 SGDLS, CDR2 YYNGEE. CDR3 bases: TGTGCCGGCAGCGTAGACGACAGGGCTTTCGACGAGCAGTACTTC. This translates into CAGSVDDRAFDEQYF.

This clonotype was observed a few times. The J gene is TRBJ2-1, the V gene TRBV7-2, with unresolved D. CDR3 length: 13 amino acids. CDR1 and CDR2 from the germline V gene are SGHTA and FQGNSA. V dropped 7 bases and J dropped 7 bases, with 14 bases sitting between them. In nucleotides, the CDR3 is TGTGCCAGCAACCCCCGGACGAGGAATGAGCAGTTCTTC. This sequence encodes CASNPRTRNEQFF.

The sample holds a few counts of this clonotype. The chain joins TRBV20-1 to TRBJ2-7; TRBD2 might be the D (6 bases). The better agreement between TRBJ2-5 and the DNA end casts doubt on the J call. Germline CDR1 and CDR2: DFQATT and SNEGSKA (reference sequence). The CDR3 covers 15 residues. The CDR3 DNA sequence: TGCAGTGCTAGTGGGTCCGGGGCAGGGAGGGAGACCCAGTACTTC. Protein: CSASGSGAGRETQYF.

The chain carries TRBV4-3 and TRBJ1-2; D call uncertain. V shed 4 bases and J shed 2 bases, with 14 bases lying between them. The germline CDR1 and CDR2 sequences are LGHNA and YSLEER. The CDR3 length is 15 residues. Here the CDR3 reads CASSLTLAANYGYTF. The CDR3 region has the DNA TGCGCCAGCAGCCTCACCTTAGCGGCGAACTATGGCTACACCTTC.

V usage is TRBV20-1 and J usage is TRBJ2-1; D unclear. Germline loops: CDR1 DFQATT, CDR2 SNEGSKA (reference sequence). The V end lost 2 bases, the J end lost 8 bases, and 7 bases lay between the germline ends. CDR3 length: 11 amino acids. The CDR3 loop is CSARSRHEQFF. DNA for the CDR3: TGCAGTGCTAGAAGTAGGCATGAGCAGTTCTTC.

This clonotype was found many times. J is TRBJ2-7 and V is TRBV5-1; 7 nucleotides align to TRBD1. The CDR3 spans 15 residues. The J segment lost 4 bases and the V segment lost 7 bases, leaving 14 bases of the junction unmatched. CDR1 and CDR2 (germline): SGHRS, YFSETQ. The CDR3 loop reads CASSSRDRGTYEQYF. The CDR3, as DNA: TGCGCCAGCTCATCCCGGGACAGAGGAACATACGAGCAGTACTTC.

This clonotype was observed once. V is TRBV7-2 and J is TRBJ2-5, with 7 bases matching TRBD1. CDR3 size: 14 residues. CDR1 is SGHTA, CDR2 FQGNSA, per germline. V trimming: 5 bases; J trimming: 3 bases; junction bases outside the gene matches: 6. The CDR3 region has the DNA TGTGCCAGCAGCACTCAGGGGGTTAAAGAGACCCAGTACTTC. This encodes CASSTQGVKETQYF.